A selection of T cell receptor beta chains follows, all from one sample in a study of T-cell memory formation after mild COVID-19. In TCRdb, the 5' RACE reads were re-called with MiXCR into one record per CDR3 protein. The sample holds some 450,000 distinct CDR3 sequences, 20% seen once. The sample comprised PBMCs or a T cell subset sorted from them (not recorded which). The receptors here all came from an adult woman who had mild COVID-19 (a few samples of this study predate the infection). Cell type and time point are not known. Each CDR3 is given with its conserved first and last residue. D genes are given only for firm matches. The size field is filled for only some rows; it gives once, few, many or a size class.

d_gene	abundance	v_gene	j_gene	CDR3nt	CDR3aa
-	few	TRBV2	TRBJ1-1	TGTGCCAGCAGCTTAACGGCCGGTTCCATGAACACTGAAGCTTTCTTT	CASSLTAGSMNTEAFF
-	few	TRBV7-2	TRBJ1-3	TGTGCCAGCAGCTTAGTAGGGAGATACAGTGGAAACACCATATATTTT	CASSLVGRYSGNTIYF
TRBD1	-	TRBV24-1	TRBJ2-3	TGTGCCACCAGTGATTTGCCGGACAGGGGGGCCACAGATACGCAGTATTTT	CATSDLPDRGATDTQYF
TRBD1	-	TRBV4-3	TRBJ2-7	TGCGCCAGCAGCCGACACCGGGACAGGGCGGCCTACGAGCAGTACTTC	CASSRHRDRAAYEQYF
-	few	TRBV9	TRBJ2-1	TGTGCCAGCAGCGTCGAGGGGGGCACCTACAATGAGCAGTTCTTC	CASSVEGGTYNEQFF
-	few	TRBV6-6	TRBJ2-5	TGTGCCAGCAGTTACTTCCTGGGGGACCAAGAGACCCAGTACTTC	CASSYFLGDQETQYF
TRBD2	-	TRBV6-5	TRBJ2-5	TGTGCCAGCGGGACTAGCGGGTACAAGACCCAGTACTTC	CASGTSGYKTQYF
-	many	TRBV5-1	TRBJ1-2	TGCGCCAGCAGACGGGGGGAGAGCAATCTTAACTATGGCTACACCTTC	CASRRGESNLNYGYTF
-	-	TRBV5-1	TRBJ1-4	TGCGCCAGCAGCAGAGACAGGGAAAAACTGTTTTTT	CASSRDREKLFF
TRBD1	few	TRBV12-3/TRBV12-4	TRBJ1-3	TGTGCCAGCAGTCGACAGGGCCTCGGCAACACCATATATTTT	CASSRQGLGNTIYF
TRBD1	few	TRBV20-1	TRBJ1-4	TGCAGTGCGAGACAGGGTCTTTATGAAAAACTGTTTTTT	CSARQGLYEKLFF
-	-	TRBV12-3/TRBV12-4	TRBJ2-5	TGTGCCAGCACCGATGTAGGTGGCAAAGAGACCCAGTACTTC	CASTDVGGKETQYF
TRBD1	-	TRBV5-1	TRBJ1-1	TGCGCCAGCAGCAAGGTAGGACAGGTGAATTCTGAAGCTTTCTTT	CASSKVGQVNSEAFF
TRBD2	-	TRBV15	TRBJ2-1	TGTGCCACCAGCAGGGCCCGACTAGCAGACAATGAGCAGTTCTTC	CATSRARLADNEQFF
TRBD2	-	TRBV27	TRBJ2-1	TGTGCCAGCAGTTCACTCCGCGGCGCGGGAGTGGGGCAGTTCTTC	CASSSLRGAGVGQFF
-	-	TRBV15	TRBJ1-5	TGTGCCACCCAGCCGGAAGGGGGGTATAGCAATCAGCCCCAGCATTTT	CATQPEGGYSNQPQHF
-	few	TRBV30	TRBJ2-1	TGTGCCTGGAGTGGGATCAACAATGAGCAGTTCTTC	CAWSGINNEQFF
-	few	TRBV29-1	TRBJ2-1	TGCAGCGTTGAAGTGGGGCTTTACAATGAGCAGTTCTTC	CSVEVGLYNEQFF
-	few	TRBV7-9	TRBJ2-3	TGTGCCAGCAGCTCTTATCCGCTGACAGGTCAAATCACAGATACGCAGTATTTT	CASSSYPLTGQITDTQYF
-	-	TRBV6-1	TRBJ2-7	TGTGCCAGCAGTAGGGACGCTGAGGGCGAGCAGTACTTC	CASSRDAEGEQYF
-	-	TRBV7-8	TRBJ1-2	TGTGCCAGCAGCTTATGGGCCGATAACTATGGCTACACCTTC	CASSLWADNYGYTF
TRBD2	-	TRBV2	TRBJ2-1	TGTGCCAGCAGTAAAGGGACTAGCGGGGGCAATGAGCAGTTCTTC	CASSKGTSGGNEQFF
-	-	TRBV12-3/TRBV12-4	TRBJ2-1	TGTGCCAGCACCCCGGTTGGGGCATTCTCCTACAATGAGCAGTTCTTC	CASTPVGAFSYNEQFF
-	-	TRBV4-3	TRBJ2-7	TGCGCCAGCAGCCAAGAGTTTCCCTTCGAGCAGTACTTC	CASSQEFPFEQYF
-	-	TRBV7-8	TRBJ2-1	TGTGCCAGCAGCGGGTCCGGGCAGGACTACAATGAGCAGTTCTTC	CASSGSGQDYNEQFF
TRBD1	-	TRBV29-1	TRBJ2-7	TGCAGCGTAAGGACAGGGTCTGCTTTGGGAGAGCAGTACTTC	CSVRTGSALGEQYF
TRBD1	once	TRBV18	TRBJ1-2	TGTGCCAGCTCACCCCCTCCCCGGACAGGCTATGGCTACACCTTC	CASSPPPRTGYGYTF
TRBD1	many	TRBV5-1	TRBJ2-1	TGCGCCAGCAGCTTGGATGGACAGGACGATGAGCAGTTCTTC	CASSLDGQDDEQFF
TRBD2	-	TRBV6-5	TRBJ2-7	TGTGCCAGCAGGAGGGGACTAGCGGCCACCTCCTCCTACGAGCAGTACTTC	CASRRGLAATSSYEQYF
TRBD1	many	TRBV5-1	TRBJ1-2	TGCGCCAGCAGCCCGGACAGGGGTGACTATGGCTACACCTTC	CASSPDRGDYGYTF
-	-	TRBV9	TRBJ2-7	TGTGCCAGCAGCGTAGGTTGGGCCCTCGGGACGCAGTACTTC	CASSVGWALGTQYF
-	-	TRBV4-2	TRBJ1-1	TGTGCCAGCAGCCAAGATGAGACTGAGAACACTGAAGCTTTCTTT	CASSQDETENTEAFF
-	-	TRBV12-3/TRBV12-4	TRBJ1-1	TGTGCCAGCAGTCCCGTCGGGCTCCTAGGGGCTGAAGCTTTCTTT	CASSPVGLLGAEAFF
TRBD2	-	TRBV7-2	TRBJ2-7	TGTGCCAGCAGCTTTTCGCTAGCGGGAGGTATCTACGAGCAGTACTTC	CASSFSLAGGIYEQYF
-	-	TRBV27	TRBJ1-1	TGTGCCAGCAGTTTATCCTCAGGGTCTAACACTGAAGCTTTCTTT	CASSLSSGSNTEAFF
-	-	TRBV7-3	TRBJ2-1	TGTGCCAGCAGCTTAGACCCAGGACCACTCCCGCAGTTCTTC	CASSLDPGPLPQFF
TRBD1	-	TRBV7-2	TRBJ1-5	TGTGCCAGCAGCCTGCGACAGGGGAATAATCAGCCCCAGCATTTT	CASSLRQGNNQPQHF
TRBD2	few	TRBV3-1	TRBJ2-1	TGTGCCAGCAACGTGGCGGGGGGGAATTACAATGAGCAGTTCTTC	CASNVAGGNYNEQFF
-	few	TRBV13	TRBJ2-2	TGTGCCAGCAGCTTACGCCCAGCAGGGGAGCTGTTTTTT	CASSLRPAGELFF
-	-	TRBV29-1	TRBJ1-1	TGCAGCGTTGAACTGGAGGGGTTGTTGGCTTTCTTT	CSVELEGLLAFF
-	many	TRBV7-3	TRBJ2-5	TGTGCCAGCAGCTTACGACCGCAAGAGACCCAGTACTTC	CASSLRPQETQYF
TRBD2	-	TRBV28	TRBJ2-7	TGTGCCAGCAGTCCGCAGGGACTAGCGGGAGGGTCCTCCTACGAGCAGTACTTC	CASSPQGLAGGSSYEQYF
TRBD1	few	TRBV19	TRBJ1-1	TGTGCCAGTAGGACGACAGGGCCGAACACTGAAGCTTTCTTT	CASRTTGPNTEAFF
-	-	TRBV6-2/TRBV6-3	TRBJ1-5	TGTGCCAGCACTACCGCCCCAGGGTTGAGTAATCAGCCCCAGCATTTT	CASTTAPGLSNQPQHF
-	few	TRBV7-2	TRBJ1-4	TGTGCCAGCAGCAAGGGACGGGGAAATGAAAAACTGTTTTTT	CASSKGRGNEKLFF
TRBD2	-	TRBV7-9	TRBJ2-7	TGTGCCAGCGGGGGGGTCAACTACGAGCAGTACTTC	CASGGVNYEQYF
TRBD1	-	TRBV20-1	TRBJ2-2	TGCAGTGCTAGCCGAGGACAGGCGAACACCGGGGAGCTGTTTTTT	CSASRGQANTGELFF
-	few	TRBV12-3/TRBV12-4	TRBJ2-1	TGTGCCAGCAGCCGTCTTCTAGCTCTTGAGCAGTTCTTC	CASSRLLALEQFF
-	-	TRBV4-2	TRBJ2-1	TGTGCCAGCAGCCAGGTATCCATGAGCTCCTACAATGAGCAGTTCTTC	CASSQVSMSSYNEQFF
-	few	TRBV18	TRBJ2-7	TGTGCCAGCTCACATCCGGGTCGATCCTACGAGCAGTACTTC	CASSHPGRSYEQYF
TRBD1	few	TRBV29-1	TRBJ1-1	TGCAGCGTTGAGGTACAGGGGGCGGACACTGAAGCTTTCTTT	CSVEVQGADTEAFF
-	-	TRBV14	TRBJ1-2	TGTGCCAGCAGCCAAGATAGAAGTGGCTACACCTTC	CASSQDRSGYTF
TRBD1	-	TRBV6-5	TRBJ2-7	TGTGCCAGCAGTTACGAACAGGGGTACGAGCAGTACTTC	CASSYEQGYEQYF
-	-	TRBV7-9	TRBJ2-1	TGTGCCAGCAGCTCGGTGACAGTTTTTGCCTACAATGAGCAGTTCTTC	CASSSVTVFAYNEQFF